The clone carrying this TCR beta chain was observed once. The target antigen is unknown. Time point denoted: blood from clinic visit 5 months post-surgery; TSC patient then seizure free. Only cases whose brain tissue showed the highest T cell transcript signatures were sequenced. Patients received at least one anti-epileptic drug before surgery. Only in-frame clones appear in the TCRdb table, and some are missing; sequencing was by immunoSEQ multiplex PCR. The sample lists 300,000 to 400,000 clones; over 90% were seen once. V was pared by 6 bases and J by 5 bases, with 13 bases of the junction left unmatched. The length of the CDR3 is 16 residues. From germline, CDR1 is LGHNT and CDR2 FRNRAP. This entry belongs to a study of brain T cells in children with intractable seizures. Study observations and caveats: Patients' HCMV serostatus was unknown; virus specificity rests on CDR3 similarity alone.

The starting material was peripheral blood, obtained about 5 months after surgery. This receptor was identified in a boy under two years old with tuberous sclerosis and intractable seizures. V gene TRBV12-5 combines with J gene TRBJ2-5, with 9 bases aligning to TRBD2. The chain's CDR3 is CASGPTLQTSGETQYF. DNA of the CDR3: TGTGCTAGTGGCCCGACTCTTCAGACTAGCGGCGAGACCCAGTACTTC. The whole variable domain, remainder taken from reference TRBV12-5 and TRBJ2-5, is DARVTQTPRHKVTEMGQEVTMRCQPILGHNTVFWYRQTMMQGLELLAYFRNRAPLDDSGMPKDRFSAEMPDATLATLKIQPSEPRDSAVYFCASGPTLQTSGETQYFGPGTRLLVL.